This T cell receptor beta chain was profiled in a study of shared clonotypes between healthy human individuals. Profiling relied on immunoSEQ multiplex PCR, and the TCRdb table lists in-frame clones only, not all of them. Of nearly 1,000,000 clones in the sample, about three quarters are singletons; the top ten hold nearly 1.5%. Study-level points and caveats: Shared clonotypes: roughly 5% naive CD4, under 4% naive CD8, 2.3% memory CD4, approximately 0.41% memory CD8.

This clone was found once. Its antigen is still unknown. The sequencing input was memory CD4+ T cells sorted from blood. Subset described: CD45RA-negative fraction. This receptor was identified in a young man in good health.

The DNA for the CDR3 is TGTGCCAGCAGCGTCTACGCCAGCTCCTACGAGCAGTACTTC. Its protein product is CASSVYASSYEQYF. The chain has TRBV6-1 and TRBJ2-7; D gene ambiguous. Trimming left V 6 bases short and J 0 bases short, with 12 bases between. The germline gives CDR1 MNHNS, CDR2 SASEGT. This CDR3 is 14 amino acids long.